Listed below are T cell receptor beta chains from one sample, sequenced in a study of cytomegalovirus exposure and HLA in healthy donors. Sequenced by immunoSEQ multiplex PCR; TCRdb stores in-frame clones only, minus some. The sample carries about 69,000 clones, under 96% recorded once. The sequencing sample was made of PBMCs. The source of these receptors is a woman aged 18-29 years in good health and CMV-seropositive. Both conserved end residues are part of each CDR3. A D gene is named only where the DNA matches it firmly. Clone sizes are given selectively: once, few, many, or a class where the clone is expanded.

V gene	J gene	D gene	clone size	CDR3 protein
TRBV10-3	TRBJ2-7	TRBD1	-	CAISEDPGGEQYF
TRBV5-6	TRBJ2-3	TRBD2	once	CASSSGTSSADTQYF
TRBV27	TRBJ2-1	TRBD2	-	CASSLLLTSGKGGQFF
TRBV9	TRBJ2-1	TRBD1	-	CASSEGQGYNEQFF
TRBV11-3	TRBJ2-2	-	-	CASSLVSGIGELFF
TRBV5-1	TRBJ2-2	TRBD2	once	CASSLSTSGSTGELFF
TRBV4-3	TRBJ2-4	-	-	CASSQDTLLAKNIQYF
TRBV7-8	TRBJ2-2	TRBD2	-	CASSLLGGRAAGELFF
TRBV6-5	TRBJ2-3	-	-	CASNLRGSDTQYF
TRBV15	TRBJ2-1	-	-	CATSLEQYNEQFF
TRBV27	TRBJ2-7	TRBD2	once	CATNRGGRTYEQYF
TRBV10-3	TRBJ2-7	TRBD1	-	CAISADRGGYEQYF
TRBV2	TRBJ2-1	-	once	CASSERSGPPTYNEQFF
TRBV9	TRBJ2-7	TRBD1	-	CASSKTGFHEQYF
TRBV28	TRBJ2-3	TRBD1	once	CASSLLDRESSDTQYF
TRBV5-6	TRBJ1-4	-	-	CASSFPTGDEKLFF
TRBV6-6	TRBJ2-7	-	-	CAAMGHTYEQYF
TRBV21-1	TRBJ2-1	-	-	CASSLRDRGAYNEQFF
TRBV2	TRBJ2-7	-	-	CASSEPLAGEQYF
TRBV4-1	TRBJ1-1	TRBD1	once	CASSLHGQGNTEAFF
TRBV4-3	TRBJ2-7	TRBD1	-	CASSQGVQGNSYEQYF
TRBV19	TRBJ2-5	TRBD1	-	CASSIRQGPQETQYF
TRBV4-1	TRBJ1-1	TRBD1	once	CASSPDPDRVDTEAFF
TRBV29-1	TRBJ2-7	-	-	CSVVAASSYEQYF
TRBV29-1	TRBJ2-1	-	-	CSVDRVAAYNEQFF
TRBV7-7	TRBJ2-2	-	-	CASSYNKVTSLNTGELFF
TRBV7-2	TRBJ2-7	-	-	CASSFPLPPTPRGHEQYF
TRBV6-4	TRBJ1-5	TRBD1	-	CASSEGTGRNQPQHF
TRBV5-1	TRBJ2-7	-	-	CASSLGQMQGYGEQYF
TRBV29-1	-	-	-	CSVEGVAYEQYF
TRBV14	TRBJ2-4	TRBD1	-	CASSQGGTGRDIQYF
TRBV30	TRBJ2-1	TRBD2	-	CARSVELAGNEQFF
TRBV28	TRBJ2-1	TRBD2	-	CASSPFGLAGDNEQFF
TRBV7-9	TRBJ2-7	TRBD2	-	CASGSGGSYEQYF
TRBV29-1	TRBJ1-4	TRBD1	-	CSVDRGRGEKLFF